The present T cell receptor beta chain was sequenced within a study of T cell changes during pregnancy in multiple sclerosis. Looked up from germline, CDR1 is SGHTA and CDR2 is FQGTGA. The CDR3 runs 15 residues. J was trimmed by 5 bases and V by 3 bases; bases with no gene match: 5. The repertoire was sequenced with immunoSEQ multiplex PCR; TCRdb's copy has only in-frame clones and lacks some. The sample lists around 70,000 clones, more than 80% seen once, with over 2% in the top ten. The clonotype originates from a female donor in good health, enrolled as a control in a pregnancy study. V gene TRBV7-3 combines with J gene TRBJ2-5; 11 nucleotides line up with TRBD2. Here the sequenced sample was peripheral blood, taken in the second trimester of pregnancy. CDR3 DNA: TGTGCCAGCAGCTTTAGCGGGGGGGCGGGTGAGACCCAGTACTTC. Protein sequence: CASSFSGGAGETQYF.